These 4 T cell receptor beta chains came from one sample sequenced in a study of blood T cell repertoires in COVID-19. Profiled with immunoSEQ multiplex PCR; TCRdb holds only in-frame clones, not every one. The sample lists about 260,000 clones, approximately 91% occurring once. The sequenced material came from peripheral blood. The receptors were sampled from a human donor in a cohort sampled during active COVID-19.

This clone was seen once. CDR3 sequence: CASSFGPGQTYEQYF. The CDR3 nucleotides read TGTGCCAGCAGCTTTGGGCCGGGACAGACCTACGAGCAGTACTTC. The rearrangement uses TRBV11-3 and TRBJ2-7; 7 nucleotides agree with TRBD1. The CDR3 runs 15 residues. From germline, CDR1 is SGHNT and CDR2 YENEEA. Germline trimming cut 3 bases from V and 2 bases from J; bases unmatched to any gene: 7.

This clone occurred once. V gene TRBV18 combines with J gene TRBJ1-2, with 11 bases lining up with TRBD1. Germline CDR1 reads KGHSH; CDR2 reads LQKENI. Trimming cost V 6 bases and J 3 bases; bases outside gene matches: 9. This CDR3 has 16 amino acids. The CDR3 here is CASSKDRGLWDYGYTF. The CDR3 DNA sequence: TGTGCCAGCTCGAAGGACAGGGGGCTTTGGGACTATGGCTACACCTTC. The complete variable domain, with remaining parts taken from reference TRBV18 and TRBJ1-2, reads NAGVMQNPRHLVRRRGQEARLRCSPMKGHSHVYWYRQLPEEGLKFMVYLQKENIIDESGMPKERFSAEFPKEGPSILRIQQVVRGDSAAYFCASSKDRGLWDYGYTFGSGTRLTVV.

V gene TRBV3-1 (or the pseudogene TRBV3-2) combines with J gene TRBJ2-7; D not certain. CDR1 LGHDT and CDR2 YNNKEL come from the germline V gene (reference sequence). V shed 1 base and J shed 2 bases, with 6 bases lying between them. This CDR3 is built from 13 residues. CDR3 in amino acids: CASSQVGPYEQYF. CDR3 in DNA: TGTGCCAGCAGCCAAGTTGGGCCCTACGAGCAGTACTTC.

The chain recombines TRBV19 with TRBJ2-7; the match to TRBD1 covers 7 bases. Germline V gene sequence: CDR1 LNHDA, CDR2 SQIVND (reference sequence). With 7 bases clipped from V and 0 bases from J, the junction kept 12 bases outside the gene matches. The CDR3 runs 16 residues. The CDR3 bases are TGTGCCAGTAACACTTCCGGGACAGAGATCTCCTACGAGCAGTACTTC. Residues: CASNTSGTEISYEQYF.